This T cell receptor (beta chain) is from a study of OX40 agonist ivuxolimab in advanced cancers. The table came from immunoSEQ multiplex PCR; TCRdb's copy has only in-frame clones and leaves some out. The table includes 15,000 to 20,000 clones, 65% to 90% detected once. Germline V gene data show CDR1 as MDHEN and CDR2 as SYDVKM. Trimming took 5 bases from V and 6 from J, leaving 17 bases between them. The CDR3 sequence is 15 residues long. Specimen: CD4+ or CD8+ T cells sorted from blood, collected in a trial of the OX40 agonist ivuxolimab. The gene calls are TRBV28 and TRBJ2-1; the D call may be TRBD1 or TRBD2 (5 bases each). The source of this sequence is an adult with an advanced solid tumor such as melanoma, head and neck, liver or kidney cancer. CDR3 DNA sequence: TGTGCCAGCAGTCAATCGGCATCGGGGCGCAATGAGCAGTTCTTC. This encodes CASSQSASGRNEQFF.